This T cell receptor beta chain was obtained from a study of blood T cell repertoires in COVID-19. Method: immunoSEQ multiplex PCR; TCRdb's copy keeps in-frame clones and lacks some. The sample shows about 180,000 clones, about 90% of them seen only once. Germline CDR1 is MGHRA and CDR2 is YSYEKL. V trimming: 1 base; J trimming: 7 bases; junction bases outside the gene matches: 12. The CDR3 is made up of 18 amino acids. Study members were between roughly 18 and 90 years old and lived in 24 US regions. The clonotype originates from a woman younger than 30 who had recovered from COVID-19. Sequencing used PBMCs or T cells enriched from blood (not recorded which). The rearrangement uses TRBV4-1 and TRBJ1-4; 10 nucleotides align to TRBD1. CDR3 residues: CASSQGPGTGVVGEKLFF. CDR3 in DNA: TGCGCCAGCAGCCAAGGTCCCGGGACAGGGGTAGTCGGTGAAAAACTGTTTTTT.